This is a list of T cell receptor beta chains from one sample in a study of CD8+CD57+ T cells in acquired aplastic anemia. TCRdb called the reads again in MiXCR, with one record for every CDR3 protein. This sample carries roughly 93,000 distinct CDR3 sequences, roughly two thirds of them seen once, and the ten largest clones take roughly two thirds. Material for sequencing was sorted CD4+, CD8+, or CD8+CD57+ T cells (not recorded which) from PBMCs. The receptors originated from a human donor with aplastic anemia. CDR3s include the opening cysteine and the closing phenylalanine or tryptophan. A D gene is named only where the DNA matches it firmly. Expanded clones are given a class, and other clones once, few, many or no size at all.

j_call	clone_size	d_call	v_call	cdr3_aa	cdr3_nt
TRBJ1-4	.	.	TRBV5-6	CASSLAGTRAGKLFF	TGTGCCAGCAGCTTGGCCGGGACGAGGGCGGGAAAACTGTTTTTT
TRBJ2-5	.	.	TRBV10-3	CASSLGGGGKTQYF	TGTGCCAGCAGTTTGGGGGGGGGCGGGAAGACCCAGTACTTC
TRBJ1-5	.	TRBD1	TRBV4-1	CASSQPGGTGAGSGPQHF	TGCGCCAGCAGCCAACCTGGGGGGACAGGGGCGGGTTCGGGGCCCCAGCATTTT
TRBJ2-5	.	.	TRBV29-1	CSVGHLGETQYF	TGCAGCGTTGGTCACCTGGGAGAGACCCAGTACTTC
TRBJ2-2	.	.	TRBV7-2	CASSLTRTGELFF	TGTGCCAGCAGCTTAACGAGGACCGGGGAGCTGTTTTTT
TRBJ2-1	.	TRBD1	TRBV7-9	CASSLASGDRLF	TGTGCCAGCAGCTTAGCCAGTGGGGACAGACTCTTC
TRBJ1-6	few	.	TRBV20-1	CSASSGSLSSPLHF	TGCAGTGCTAGTTCGGGCTCCTTAAGCTCACCCCTCCACTTT
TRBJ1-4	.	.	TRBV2	CASSEERLGRTNEKLFF	TGTGCCAGCAGTGAAGAGCGCCTCGGTAGAACTAATGAAAAACTGTTTTTT
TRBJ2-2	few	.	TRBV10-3	CAISESAGSNTGELFF	TGTGCCATCAGTGAGTCGGCAGGGTCGAACACCGGGGAGCTGTTTTTT
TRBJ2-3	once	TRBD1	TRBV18	CASSPVATGVITDTQYF	TGTGCCAGCTCACCAGTCGCTACAGGGGTCATCACAGATACGCAGTATTTT